This is a list of T cell receptor beta chains from one sample in a study of cytomegalovirus exposure and HLA in healthy donors. Clones were sequenced by immunoSEQ multiplex PCR, and TCRdb holds only the in-frame ones, with some missing. This specimen shows some 180,000 clones; the ten leading clones hold roughly 6.7%. The sample comprised PBMCs. These TCRs come from a man between 25 and 39 years old in good health and CMV-seronegative. Both conserved end residues are part of each CDR3. A D gene is named only where the DNA matches it firmly.

TRBV2	TRBJ2-7	.	TGTGCCAGCAGTATCACCTACGAGCAGTACTTC	CASSITYEQYF
TRBV7-9	TRBJ2-7	.	TGTGCCAGCAGCTTAGCCCAGGGTTCTTTCTACGAGCAGTACTTC	CASSLAQGSFYEQYF
TRBV29-1	TRBJ2-1	TRBD2	TGCAGCGTCGACCTTTTTAGACTAGCGGGCTCTTACAATGAGCAGTTCTTC	CSVDLFRLAGSYNEQFF
TRBV5-5	TRBJ2-7	.	TGTGCCAGCAGCTGGACAGAATACGAGCAGTACTTC	CASSWTEYEQYF
TRBV28	TRBJ2-7	.	TGTGCCAGCAGTTTTAGTCGGGGGAGGGGGACGGAGCAGTACTTC	CASSFSRGRGTEQYF
TRBV27	TRBJ1-2	TRBD1	TGTGCCAGCAGTTCACCCACAGGGGGCAGGGTCTATGGCTACACCTTC	CASSSPTGGRVYGYTF
TRBV25-1	TRBJ1-2	.	TGTGCCAGCAGTGAATATCTGGGTGCTAGCTATGGCTACACCTTC	CASSEYLGASYGYTF
TRBV7-2	TRBJ1-1	.	TGTGCCAGCAGCTTATGGGGAGGGGGGCTTAACACTGAAGCTTTCTTT	CASSLWGGGLNTEAFF
TRBV18	TRBJ2-7	.	TGTGCCAGCTCACCCAGGACAGAATCCTACGAGCAGTACTTC	CASSPRTESYEQYF
TRBV18	TRBJ2-3	TRBD1	TGTGCCAGCTCCGGAATGACGGGACAGGGGAGTTCGGCAGATACGCAGTATTTT	CASSGMTGQGSSADTQYF
TRBV29-1	TRBJ1-1	.	TGCAGCGTTGAAGCGGGGGTGAACACTGAAGCTTTCTTT	CSVEAGVNTEAFF
TRBV11-2	TRBJ2-2	TRBD2	TGTGCCAGTCGGACTAGCGGGACGGGCGGGGAGCTGTTTTTT	CASRTSGTGGELFF
TRBV27	TRBJ1-1	.	TGTGCCAGCAGTTTAGAGGGAAACACTGAAGCTTTCTTT	CASSLEGNTEAFF
TRBV7-2	TRBJ2-7	TRBD2	TGTGCCAGCAGCTTAGAATCTAGAGTAGCGGGATACGAGCAGTACTTC	CASSLESRVAGYEQYF
TRBV9	TRBJ2-3	TRBD2	TGTGCCAGCACCGTAAGTTCTAGCGGGTATGCAGATACGCAGTATTTT	CASTVSSSGYADTQYF
TRBV7-7	TRBJ2-1	TRBD2	TGTGCCAGCAGCACCAGGGAGGGGACTACCTACAATGAGCAGTTCTTC	CASSTREGTTYNEQFF
TRBV5-6	TRBJ2-7	.	TGTGCCAGCAGCACTCCTCCGACAGAGTCCTACGAGCAGTACTTC	CASSTPPTESYEQYF
TRBV6-5	TRBJ2-6	TRBD2	TGTGCCAGCAACCCGCGGGGGACCGGGGCCAACGTCCTGACTTTC	CASNPRGTGANVLTF
TRBV7-9	TRBJ2-7	.	TGTGCCATTGGGCAGGGTCAGTACGAGCAGTACTTC	CAIGQGQYEQYF
TRBV19	TRBJ2-1	TRBD2	TGTGCCAGTAGTATAGGTAGGGCTAGCGGATACAATGAGCAGTTCTTC	CASSIGRASGYNEQFF
TRBV7-2	TRBJ2-7	TRBD2	TGTGCCAGCAGCTCAGCTGCTAGCGGGGGCCTGTACGAGCAGTACTTC	CASSSAASGGLYEQYF
TRBV19	TRBJ2-5	TRBD2	TGTGCCAGTAACCACGGGACTAGCGGGAAAGAGACCCAGTACTTC	CASNHGTSGKETQYF
TRBV28	TRBJ1-2	.	TGTGCCAGCAGTTTAGGAGCAGGCGGGTATGGCTACACCTTC	CASSLGAGGYGYTF
TRBV7-2	TRBJ2-5	TRBD1	TGTGCCAGCAGACTCCGTGGGACAGGGCAAGAGACCCAGTACTTC	CASRLRGTGQETQYF
TRBV5-1	TRBJ2-5	TRBD2	TGCGCCAGCAGCTTGGATTGGACTAGCGGGAGGGCCGCGGATGAGACCCAGTACTTC	CASSLDWTSGRAADETQYF
TRBV27	TRBJ2-7	TRBD1	TGTGCCAGCAGACTCCTCGGACAGGGTAAAGGCTACGAGCAGTACTTC	CASRLLGQGKGYEQYF
TRBV19	TRBJ1-5	TRBD1	TGTGCCAGTAGGACGACAGGGGGCGAGAGCAATCAGCCCCAGCATTTT	CASRTTGGESNQPQHF
TRBV11-1	TRBJ2-3	TRBD1	TGTGCCAGCAGCCAAACCGACAGGGCAGATACGCAGTATTTT	CASSQTDRADTQYF
TRBV2	TRBJ2-7	TRBD1	TGTGCCAGCAGTGAACAGGGGAGGACAGGGGGGCGCGAGCAGTACTTC	CASSEQGRTGGREQYF
TRBV19	TRBJ2-5	TRBD1	TGTGCCAGTAGTAGGGACAGCCAAGAGACCCAGTACTTC	CASSRDSQETQYF
TRBV11-2	TRBJ1-1	TRBD1	TGTGCCAGCAGCCCGGTCCCGGGACAGGGTGAAGCTTTCTTT	CASSPVPGQGEAFF
TRBV4-3	TRBJ1-1	.	TGCGCCAGCAGCCAAGAATGGAGCCATGAAGCTTTCTTT	CASSQEWSHEAFF
TRBV7-9	TRBJ2-5	.	TGTGCCAGCAGCCCGCGAGCGGTCTCTTACCAAGAGACCCAGTACTTC	CASSPRAVSYQETQYF
TRBV5-8	TRBJ2-7	.	TGTGCCAGCAGCAATAGCTACGAGCAGTACTTC	CASSNSYEQYF
TRBV5-6	TRBJ1-2	.	TGTGCCAGCAGCTTACTCTCTGGCTACACCTTC	CASSLLSGYTF
TRBV28	TRBJ1-2	.	TGTGCCAGCCGCACTAACAGGGAAGCTAACTATGGCTACACCTTC	CASRTNREANYGYTF
TRBV19	TRBJ2-1	.	TGTGCCAGTAGTCGGATCGGCGGCTCCTACAATGAGCAGTTCTTC	CASSRIGGSYNEQFF
TRBV7-9	TRBJ1-6	.	TGTGCCAGCAGGGTTCTGGTAGATTCACCCCTCCACTTT	CASRVLVDSPLHF
TRBV9	TRBJ1-2	.	TGTGCCAGCAGCGGAATATTACAGGGTACCTATGGCTACACCTTC	CASSGILQGTYGYTF
TRBV19	TRBJ2-6	.	TGTGCCAGTAGTAGGCAACCAGCAGGGGCCTCTGGGGCCAACGTCCTGACTTTC	CASSRQPAGASGANVLTF
TRBV9	TRBJ2-7	.	TGTGCCAGCAGCGTAGAAGGGAGCCCCTCCTACGAGCAGTACTTC	CASSVEGSPSYEQYF
TRBV11-3	TRBJ1-1	.	TGTGCCAGCAGCTTGGACAGCCCACGGACGGGAACTTTCTTT	CASSLDSPRTGTFF
TRBV5-1	TRBJ2-5	.	TGCGCCAGCAGCTTGAATTCCGACCAAGAGACCCAGTACTTC	CASSLNSDQETQYF
TRBV2	TRBJ2-5	TRBD1	TGTGCCAGCGCGGGACAGGGCGCAGATGCCCAGTACTTC	CASAGQGADAQYF
TRBV2	TRBJ2-1	TRBD2	TGTGCCAGCAGTGACCTGGGACTAGCGAATAACAATGAGCAGTTCTTC	CASSDLGLANNNEQFF
TRBV6-5	TRBJ1-5	.	TGTGCCAGCAGTTTTGGGGCTGACCAGCCCCAGCATTTT	CASSFGADQPQHF
TRBV4-2	TRBJ2-6	TRBD2	TGTGCCAGCAGCCAACGTTCGGGGGGGGAGACCCGCCAGGGCTCTGGGGCCAACGTCCTGACTTTC	CASSQRSGGETRQGSGANVLTF
TRBV5-6	TRBJ1-2	.	TGTGCCAGCAGCTTTGGGGTTCCGACAGCCTATGGCTACACCTTC	CASSFGVPTAYGYTF
TRBV7-2	TRBJ2-7	TRBD1	TGTGCCAGCAGCAGACCCGGGACAGGGGGCGCGCGGGCCTCCTACGAGCAGTACTTC	CASSRPGTGGARASYEQYF
TRBV27	TRBJ1-5	.	TGTGCCAGCAGTCTGTCCTGGACGGGAGCGCTTAGCAATCAGCCCCAGCATTTT	CASSLSWTGALSNQPQHF
TRBV9	TRBJ2-7	.	TGTGCCAGCAGCGTAGAACAGGCAACCTACGAGCAGTACTTC	CASSVEQATYEQYF
TRBV29-1	TRBJ1-1	.	TGCAGCGAGGTAGACATTACGGGGACTGAAGCTTTCTTT	CSEVDITGTEAFF
TRBV12-5	TRBJ1-1	.	TGTGCTAGTGGTTTAACGCAGGGGTCGATAACTGAAGCTTTCTTT	CASGLTQGSITEAFF
TRBV7-3	TRBJ2-2	.	TGTGCCAGCAGCTTAGTAGGGGGTCGAACCGGGGAGCTGTTTTTT	CASSLVGGRTGELFF
TRBV4-1	TRBJ2-3	TRBD2	TGCGCCAGCAGCCAATCCGGCGGGGGGGCCGGCGATACGCAGTATTTT	CASSQSGGGAGDTQYF